Shown below are 22 T cell receptor beta chains from a single sample sequenced in a study of radiotherapy plus CTLA-4 blockade in lung cancer. The assay was immunoSEQ multiplex PCR, and TCRdb's table has in-frame clones only and misses some. The table has tens of thousands of clones, less than 85% seen once. Material: peripheral blood, obtained from a patient treated with radiotherapy plus ipilimumab. These receptors came from a human donor with non-small cell lung cancer who had stable disease on radiotherapy plus ipilimumab.

The chain combines TRBV7-2 with TRBJ1-5, with unresolved D. Germline V gene data show CDR1 as SGHTA and CDR2 as FQGNSA. V lost 1 base to trimming and J lost 4 bases, with 11 bases between them. This CDR3 region has 15 residues. The CDR3: CASSLEGGGNQPQHF. The CDR3, as DNA: TGTGCCAGCAGCTTAGAAGGAGGAGGAAATCAGCCCCAGCATTTT.

This chain connects TRBV6-1 to TRBJ2-7; perhaps TRBD2 as D (5 bases). The CDR3 extends over 15 amino acids. Germline V gives CDR1 MNHNS, CDR2 SASEGT. V lost 6 bases, J lost 0 bases, and 15 bases lay in between. The CDR3 reads CASREGLFFSYEQYV. The CDR3 coding sequence is TGTGCCAGCAGAGAGGGCCTGTTTTTCTCCTACGAGCAGTACGTC.

The chain joins TRBV7-9 to TRBJ1-2; no clear D gene. V gave up 4 bases and J gave up 8 bases, with 14 bases separating them. The CDR3 length is 13 residues. Per germline, CDR1 SEHNR and CDR2 FQNEAQ (reference sequence). CDR3 nucleotides: TGTGCCAGCAGCTCCACCGGGATAATAGGCTACACCTTC. This encodes CASSSTGIIGYTF.

This sequence joins TRBV6-5 and TRBJ2-7, with D possibly being TRBD2 (5 bases). From germline, CDR1 is MNHEY and CDR2 SVGAGI. The V and J ends lost 4 bases and 0 bases respectively, with 10 bases between them. CDR3 length: 14 amino acids. For the CDR3, the DNA is TGTGCCAGCAGTTCGGCGGGTTCCTCCTACGAGCAGTACTTC. This sequence encodes CASSSAGSSYEQYF.

This chain connects TRBV7-8 to TRBJ1-1; D gene ambiguous. The CDR3 consists of 14 residues. Germline CDR1 is SGHVS and CDR2 is FQNEAQ. V lost 1 base and J 0 bases, leaving 6 bases between the germline ends. The CDR3 is CASSLVELNTEAFF. The CDR3 nucleotides read TGTGCCAGCAGCTTAGTGGAGTTGAACACTGAAGCTTTCTTT.

The rearrangement links TRBV28 to TRBJ1-1, with D perhaps matching TRBD1 (6 bases). Germline V gives CDR1 MDHEN, CDR2 SYDVKM. Trimming left V 7 bases short and J 0 bases short, with 15 bases between. This CDR3 region has 15 residues. DNA for the CDR3: TGTGCCAGCACTCCGACGGGGGCGATGAACACTGAAGCTTTCTTT. This encodes CASTPTGAMNTEAFF.

This clone is categorized as medium-sized. V is TRBV19 and J is TRBJ1-2; D remains ambiguous. Trimming shortened V by 2 bases and J by 2 bases, and 0 bases separated the two germline ends. Germline V CDR1 and CDR2: LNHDA, SQIVND (reference sequence). The CDR3 is 11 amino acids. As DNA, the CDR3 is TGTGCCAGTAGTATAAACTATGGCTACACCTTC. Translated, it gives CASSINYGYTF.

The chain couples TRBV2 to TRBJ2-7; D is uncertain. The germline V gene encodes CDR1 SNHLY and CDR2 FYNNEI. V was trimmed by 7 bases and J by 5 bases, leaving 9 bases between them. The CDR3 has 11 residues. Here the CDR3 reads CASTALHEQYF. The CDR3, as DNA: TGTGCCAGCACGGCTCTTCACGAGCAGTACTTC. The full variable domain, rest sourced from reference TRBV2 and TRBJ2-7, is EPEVTQTPSHQVTQMGQEVILRCVPISNHLYFYWYRQILGQKVEFLVSFYNNEISEKSEIFDDQFSVERPDGSNFTLKIRSTKLEDSAMYFCASTALHEQYFGPGTRLTVT.

V and J are TRBV18 and TRBJ1-2; D unresolved. CDR3 length: 16 amino acids. The germline CDR1 and CDR2 sequences are KGHSH and LQKENI. The V end lost 2 bases, the J end lost 4 bases, and 17 bases lay between the germline ends. The CDR3: CASSPYDSGLSYGYTF. The CDR3 coding sequence is TGTGCCAGCTCACCATATGATAGTGGACTCAGCTATGGCTACACCTTC.

J is TRBJ1-4 and V is TRBV15; D uncertain. Germline V gene data show CDR1 as LNHNV and CDR2 as YYDKDF (reference sequence). Trimming pared 1 base from V and 4 bases from J, leaving 10 bases between. This CDR3 contains 15 residues. The CDR3 DNA follows: TGTGCCACCAGCAGAGTACTCCAGTTTAATGAAAAACTGTTTTTT. It encodes CATSRVLQFNEKLFF.

The rearrangement links TRBV29-1 to TRBJ2-2; D is uncertain. CDR1 is SQVTM and CDR2 is ANQGSEA in the germline V gene. The V gene lost 4 bases and the J gene lost 0 bases, with 9 bases spanning the gap. This CDR3 is built from 14 residues. The CDR3 is CSVVEIANTGELFF. The CDR3 DNA follows: TGCAGCGTTGTTGAGATTGCGAACACCGGGGAGCTGTTTTTT.

Here the CDR3 DNA reads TGTGCCAGTACGGGGGTCCGGTATAATTCACCCCTCCACTTT. Translation gives CASTGVRYNSPLHF. This sequence joins TRBV19 and TRBJ1-6, with D possibly being TRBD1 (5 bases). The germline V gene has CDR1 LNHDA and CDR2 SQIVND (reference sequence). The length of the CDR3 is 14 residues. The germline V and J ends were trimmed by 7 bases and 4 bases, with 11 bases remaining between them.

The CDR3 bases are TGTGCCAGCAGCTTTCTATCCCGGGGGGGCCCCTCCTACAATGAGCAGTTCTTC. This gives the protein CASSFLSRGGPSYNEQFF. This rearrangement joins TRBV11-3 to TRBJ2-1; TRBD2 matches at 8 bases. V dropped 3 bases and J dropped 0; count of bases not matched to a gene: 10. CDR1 is SGHNT, CDR2 YENEEA, per germline. The CDR3 spans 18 residues.

This clone appeared once. The chain employs TRBV6-1 and TRBJ1-1; D possibly corresponds to TRBD1 (6 bases). The CDR3 has 15 residues. In germline, CDR1 is MNHNS, CDR2 SASEGT. V was trimmed by 5 bases and J by 1 base, leaving 14 bases between them. CDR3 protein: CASSLQGRPNTEAFF. The CDR3 bases are TGTGCCAGCAGTCTACAGGGTCGGCCGAACACTGAAGCTTTCTTT.

This clone was seen just once. This chain links TRBV7-2 with TRBJ2-5; the match to TRBD1 covers 10 bases. Trimming cost V 5 bases and J 5 bases; bases outside gene matches: 11. The CDR3 sequence is 16 residues long. Germline V gene data show CDR1 as SGHTA and CDR2 as FQGNSA. As DNA, the CDR3 is TGTGCCAGCAGCGCTACCGGGACAGGGGTTCGGGAGACCCAGTACTTC. Protein sequence: CASSATGTGVRETQYF.

The chain employs TRBV29-1 and TRBJ1-2; the D is unclear. Trimming cost V 1 base and J 5 bases, with 11 bases left between them. CDR1 is SQVTM and CDR2 is ANQGSEA in the germline V gene. The CDR3 length is 13 residues. This chain's CDR3 is CSVEGGFRYGYTF. The CDR3 DNA sequence: TGCAGCGTTGAAGGAGGGTTTCGGTATGGCTACACCTTC.

CDR3 nucleotides: TGTGCCAGCAGCGTGTTACAGGGAGCAGGGGCCAACGTCCTGACTTTC. It translates to CASSVLQGAGANVLTF. This chain links TRBV7-6 with TRBJ2-6; tentatively, D is TRBD1 (6 bases). Trimming cost V 5 bases and J 4 bases, with 15 bases left between them. Looked up from germline, CDR1 is SGHVS and CDR2 is FNYEAQ. CDR3 size: 16 residues.

The gene calls are TRBV7-9 and TRBJ1-1; D gene unclear. The V gene lost 4 bases and the J gene lost 3 bases, with 6 bases spanning the gap. Looked up from germline, CDR1 is SEHNR and CDR2 is FQNEAQ (reference sequence). The CDR3 is 12 residues long. The CDR3 DNA reads TGTGCCAGCAGCTGGCACGACACTGAAGCTTTCTTT. This gives the protein CASSWHDTEAFF.

The gene calls are TRBV10-3 and TRBJ1-5; 9 nucleotides agree with TRBD1. The CDR3 consists of 15 residues. Per germline, CDR1 ENHRY and CDR2 SYGVKD. The V gene end was trimmed by 3 bases and the J gene end by 6 bases; junction bases not matched to a gene: 6. CDR3 sequence: CAISDQQGALQPQHF. CDR3 DNA sequence: TGTGCCATCAGTGATCAACAGGGGGCTCTTCAGCCCCAGCATTTT.

This chain links TRBV2 with TRBJ2-5; 9 positions match TRBD1. The CDR3 runs 14 residues. Trimming cost V 7 bases and J 7 bases; bases outside gene matches: 10. Per the germline V gene, CDR1 is SNHLY and CDR2 is FYNNEI. For the CDR3, the DNA is TGTGCCAGCAATCCGGGACAGGGTGAAGTGACCCAGTACTTC. As protein: CASNPGQGEVTQYF.

The genes are TRBV7-2 and TRBJ2-7; D is possibly TRBD1 (6 bases). V was pared by 1 base and J by 3 bases, with 13 bases between. CDR1 is SGHTA, CDR2 FQGNSA, per germline. The CDR3 sequence is 15 residues long. CDR3 nucleotides: TGTGCCAGCAGCTTAGACACTGGGGGCTTCTACGAGCAGTACTTC. It translates to CASSLDTGGFYEQYF.

This chain links TRBV7-9 with TRBJ1-2; 9 bases fit TRBD1. Germline CDR1 and CDR2: SEHNR and FQNEAQ (reference sequence). CDR3 length: 15 residues. V was clipped by 1 base and J by 8 bases; unmatched bases: 8. CDR3 sequence reads: CASSLGLGQGIGYTF. The DNA of the CDR3 is TGTGCCAGCAGCTTAGGCTTGGGACAGGGAATCGGCTACACCTTC.